This T cell receptor beta chain was identified during a study of CD4 T cells in relation to SARS-CoV-2 and coronaviruses. Whole-study context: Patient ages ranged from about 21 to 72, median 38. Crossreactive spike epitopes shared across donors were mapped to their HLA restriction. Overall study results and limits: In approximately 71% of donors, memory CD4+ clonotypes crossrecognized SARS-CoV-2 and at least one common cold coronavirus spike. Compared with monoreactive clones, crossreactive clones showed significantly weaker SARS-CoV-2 expansion.

Note on this clone: The antigen is undetermined.

TCRdb's table, derived via immunoSEQ multiplex PCR, lists solely in-frame clones and lacks some. The sample lists about 54,000 clones, about 90% occurring once. Trimming shortened V by 3 bases and J by 14 bases, and 8 bases separated the two germline ends. The CDR3 runs to 11 residues. Sequencing was done on a sample of naive CD4+ T cells from PBMCs. Noted subset: naive CD4+ T cells isolated by negative enrichment. The chain links TRBV12-3 or TRBV12-4 to TRBJ1-6, with a tentative D call TRBD1 (5 bases). The clonotype comes from an adult with COVID-19. The CDR3 sequence is CASSLGGTLHF. The CDR3 DNA reads as TGTGCCAGCAGTTTGGGGGGGACCCTCCACTTT.